The next 7 T cell receptor beta chains were all read from a single sample in a study of shared clonotypes between healthy human individuals. The data were produced by immunoSEQ multiplex PCR, yet TCRdb's version contains in-frame clones alone and is incomplete. The table has over a million clones, approximately 78% seen once. Sequencing was performed on memory CD4+ T cells from PBMCs. Subset of the sample: CD45RA-negative fraction. These receptors were collected from a young man in good health. Some clones in this sample may be carry-over from other donors' samples.

The J gene is TRBJ1-3, the V gene TRBV4-3; weak D call: TRBD1 (5 bases). The CDR3 consists of 17 residues. Trimming stripped 3 bases from V and 0 bases from J, with 15 bases between. The germline gives CDR1 LGHNA, CDR2 YSLEER. The CDR3 coding sequence is TGCGCCAGCAGCCAGGGACCGAGATCATCCTCTGGAAACACCATATATTTT. Residues: CASSQGPRSSSGNTIYF.

The V and J genes are TRBV11-3 and TRBJ1-1, with no clear D. This CDR3 has 13 amino acids. The V end was cut by 0 bases, the J end by 1 base, with 3 bases between. Germline-derived CDR1 and CDR2 are SGHNT and YENEEA. This CDR3 reads CASSLEWNTEAFF. CDR3 coding DNA: TGTGCCAGCAGCTTAGAGTGGAACACTGAAGCTTTCTTT.

The chain carries TRBV4-3 and TRBJ1-3; D ambiguous. The germline V and J ends were trimmed by 1 base and 0 bases, with 13 bases remaining between them. CDR1 LGHNA and CDR2 YSLEER come from the germline V gene. The CDR3 consists of 17 residues. DNA of the CDR3: TGCGCCAGCAGCCAAGCTTCGGACGGCTACTCTGGAAACACCATATATTTT. It encodes CASSQASDGYSGNTIYF.

V gene TRBV2 combines with J gene TRBJ1-5; 7 nucleotides align to TRBD1. CDR1 is SNHLY, CDR2 FYNNEI, per germline. V gave up 6 bases and J gave up 3 bases; unmatched junction bases: 8. The length of the CDR3 is 15 residues. This chain's CDR3 is CASSRDSQLNQPQHF. The DNA for the CDR3 is TGTGCCAGCAGCCGGGACAGCCAACTCAATCAGCCCCAGCATTTT.

The chain joins TRBV5-5 to TRBJ2-1; maybe TRBD1 (6 bases). Trimming took off 2 bases at V and 6 bases at J, with 9 bases between the two ends. CDR1 and CDR2 from the germline V gene are SGHKS and YYEKEE (reference sequence). The CDR3 spans 13 residues. The CDR3 region has the DNA TGTGCCAGCAGCTTACAGGGTATCAATGAGCAGTTCTTC. Its translation: CASSLQGINEQFF.

The rearrangement joins TRBV6-5 to TRBJ1-1; D may be TRBD1 (6 bases). V lost 2 bases to trimming and J lost 1 base, with 11 bases between them. The CDR3 contains 15 residues. Looked up from germline, CDR1 is MNHEY and CDR2 is SVGAGI. CDR3 sequence: CASSYNGQQNTEAFF. The CDR3 nucleotides are TGTGCCAGCAGTTACAACGGACAGCAGAACACTGAAGCTTTCTTT.

The rearrangement links TRBV20-1 to TRBJ2-7; unclear D gene. The CDR3 loop spans 11 amino acids. Per the germline V gene, CDR1 is DFQATT and CDR2 is SNEGSKA (reference sequence). V lost 6 bases to trimming and J lost 6 bases, with 12 bases between them. The CDR3 DNA is TGCAGTGCCGAGACTCAGCTCGAGCAGTACTTC. It is translated as CSAETQLEQYF.